This T cell receptor beta chain was found in a study of response to subunit inactivated influenza vaccine. Study conclusions and caveats: Every seasonal influenza vaccination brings in few new T cells, the authors suggested.

V was shortened by 5 bases and J by 11 bases, with 10 bases between the two germline ends. This CDR3 is built from 12 residues. The germline CDR1 and CDR2 sequences are MNHEY and SVGAGI. At least ten counts were recorded for this clonotype. Its antigen remains unidentified. One entry per CDR3 protein results from TCRdb running MiXCR on the RT-PCR reads. The profile shows about 620,000 distinct CDR3 sequences, around 11% of them singletons. The V and J genes are TRBV6-5 and TRBJ1-6; D not certain. The TCR originated in a man in his forties or fifties who received an inactivated influenza vaccine. Sequenced material: PBMCs from blood, taken on the day of vaccination. CDR3 nucleotide sequence: TGTGCCAGCAGTCGACTAGGGACACCCCTCCACTTT. Amino acids: CASSRLGTPLHF.